The clone carrying this T cell receptor beta chain was recorded a few times. The germline gives CDR1 DFQATT, CDR2 SNEGSKA (reference sequence). Trimming took 5 bases from V and 5 from J; bases not matched to a gene: 10. CDR3 length: 14 residues. The use of a sample-barcoded 5' primer and a J-beta primer mix characterized a second PCR of roughly 7 to 11 cycles. A single record per CDR3 protein comes from TCRdb applying MiXCR to the 5' RACE reads. The sample includes 850,000 to 1,000,000 distinct CDR3 sequences, roughly 50% of them seen just once. This entry belongs to a study of blood T cells in healthy people across ages.

Sequencing was performed on blood. The receptor was isolated from a man aged 25 to 40 in good health. The chain couples TRBV20-1 to TRBJ2-5; TRBD2 agrees at 8 bases. The DNA for the CDR3 is TGCAGTGCTCGGCTAGCGGGCACCCGTGAGACCCAGTACTTC. Translated, it gives CSARLAGTRETQYF.